The 25 T cell receptor beta chains presented below share a single source sample, sequenced in a study of blood T cell repertoires in COVID-19. TCRdb's copy holds only in-frame clones and misses some; the assay was immunoSEQ multiplex PCR. This sample has over 100,000 clones; roughly 90% occur once, and the top ten carry less than 5.5%. The sequencing sample was made of peripheral blood. These TCRs come from a man between 60 and 70 years old with COVID-19, enrolled during active disease.

The gene calls are TRBV6-5 and TRBJ2-7; 7 bases are a match to TRBD2. The V segment lost 5 bases and the J segment 5 bases; nucleotides outside the gene matches: 12. This CDR3 is built from 15 residues. From germline, CDR1 is MNHEY and CDR2 SVGAGI. The CDR3 loop is CASSNLLAIRNEQYF. The DNA of the CDR3 is TGTGCCAGCAGTAACCTACTAGCGATCAGAAACGAGCAGTACTTC.

This clone has a single count. The V and J genes are TRBV27 and TRBJ1-6; D is undetermined. CDR1 and CDR2 (germline): MNHEY, SMNVEV (reference sequence). V shed 6 bases and J shed 0 bases, with 9 bases lying between them. The CDR3 extends over 15 amino acids. The CDR3 protein is CASRPGSSYNSPLHF. DNA for the CDR3: TGTGCCAGCAGGCCGGGGAGCTCCTATAATTCACCCCTCCACTTT.

The rearrangement uses TRBV21-1 and TRBJ1-5; TRBD1 is the table's D call, not checked against the DNA. TRBV21-1 is noted as a pseudogene. The CDR3 sequence is 15 residues long. The CDR3 sequence is CASSKLGTVNQPQHF. In DNA form, the CDR3 reads TGTGCCAGCAGCAAACTCGGGACAGTCAATCAGCCCCAGCATTTT.

The gene calls are TRBV12-5 and TRBJ2-2; D gene ambiguous. Germline values: CDR1 LGHNT, CDR2 FRNRAP. Trimming cost V 4 bases and J 5 bases, with 17 bases left between them. This CDR3 has 16 amino acids. The CDR3 loop reads CASGSVSRQFTGELFF. The CDR3 coding sequence is TGTGCTAGTGGTTCCGTTTCGAGGCAGTTTACCGGGGAGCTGTTTTTT.

The DNA for the CDR3 is TGTGCCAGCAGCGCGGGACAGGGGGCTGGATATGGCTACACCTTC. Amino acids: CASSAGQGAGYGYTF. This sequence joins TRBV6-4 and TRBJ1-2; TRBD1 matches at 12 bases. Germline V gene lookup returns CDR1 MRHNA and CDR2 SNTAGT. The CDR3 is made up of 15 amino acids. Trimming took 6 bases from V and 5 from J; bases not matched to a gene: 7.

The CDR3 nucleotides are TGTGCCAGCAGCTTCCACGGGGCCGGGGAGCTGTTTTTT. Translation: CASSFHGAGELFF. The V call is TRBV7-8, the J call TRBJ2-2, with D tentatively TRBD2 (5 bases). The CDR3 has 13 residues. Per germline, CDR1 SGHVS and CDR2 FQNEAQ. V lost 3 bases, J lost 6 bases, and 8 bases lay in between.

The gene calls are TRBV27 and TRBJ2-7, with D perhaps matching TRBD2 (5 bases). Germline V gene data show CDR1 as MNHEY and CDR2 as SMNVEV (reference sequence). The CDR3 contains 13 residues. The germline V and J ends were trimmed by 4 bases and 3 bases, with 10 bases remaining between them. The CDR3 spells CASSYDRDYEQYF. The DNA of the CDR3 is TGTGCCAGCAGTTATGACCGGGACTACGAGCAGTACTTC.

The rearrangement joins TRBV3-1 (or the pseudogene TRBV3-2) to TRBJ2-7; a possible D gene is TRBD2 (7 bases). The V end lost 8 bases, the J end lost 5 bases, and 13 bases lay between the germline ends. Germline CDR1 is LGHDT and CDR2 is YNNKEL (reference sequence). The CDR3 covers 12 residues. CDR3 DNA: TGTGCCAGCGGGGGGGCCGGGGACGAGCAGTACTTC. Translating it yields CASGGAGDEQYF.

This rearrangement joins TRBV7-9 to TRBJ2-3; D possibly corresponds to TRBD1 (5 bases). CDR3 length: 13 amino acids. Germline V gene data show CDR1 as SEHNR and CDR2 as FQNEAQ (reference sequence). V was shortened by 5 bases and J by 3 bases, with 9 bases between the two germline ends. CDR3 protein: CASSTSGTDTQYF. For the CDR3, the DNA is TGTGCCAGCAGCACCTCAGGGACAGATACGCAGTATTTT.

The rearrangement uses TRBV20-1 and TRBJ2-7; perhaps TRBD1 as D (7 bases). Trimming shortened V by 3 bases and J by 6 bases, and 18 bases separated the two germline ends. The CDR3 loop spans 14 amino acids. Germline CDR1 DFQATT, CDR2 SNEGSKA (reference sequence). DNA of the CDR3: TGCAGTGCTAGTGGCGGGACAGTAGAGACCGAGCAGTACTTC. Translating gives CSASGGTVETEQYF.

V gene TRBV5-1 combines with J gene TRBJ1-5; perhaps TRBD1 as D (6 bases). This CDR3 region has 14 residues. V lost 2 bases to trimming and J lost 6 bases, with 12 bases between them. CDR1 SGHRS and CDR2 YFSETQ come from the germline V gene. The DNA of the CDR3 is TGCGCCAGCAGCTTCGAACAGGGTGCTCAGCCCCAGCATTTT. Protein: CASSFEQGAQPQHF.

The chain's CDR3 is CASSPGHPPYEQYF. CDR3 in DNA: TGCGCCAGCAGCCCCGGACACCCCCCCTACGAGCAGTACTTC. The genes are TRBV5-1 and TRBJ2-7, with D perhaps TRBD1 (5 bases). CDR1 is SGHRS, CDR2 YFSETQ, per germline. The CDR3 totals 14 residues. V lost 4 bases to trimming and J lost 2 bases, with 13 bases between them.

V gene TRBV6-5 combines with J gene TRBJ1-4; TRBD1 might be the D (5 bases). Germline lookup yields CDR1 MNHEY and CDR2 SVGAGI. Trimming removed 5 bases from V and 3 bases from J, with 13 bases in between. The CDR3 is 15 residues long. The CDR3 protein is CASSTNRDSNEKLFF. In nucleotides, the CDR3 is TGTGCCAGCAGTACCAACCGGGACTCTAATGAAAAACTGTTTTTT.

The chain recombines TRBV12-3 or TRBV12-4 with TRBJ2-2; D is uncertain. The CDR3 contains 13 residues. Trimming shortened V by 5 bases and J by 7 bases, and 11 bases separated the two germline ends. In DNA form, the CDR3 reads TGTGCCAGCAGTCCAGACATAGACGGGGAGCTGTTTTTT. Translated: CASSPDIDGELFF.

V is TRBV5-1 and J is TRBJ1-1; 8 nucleotides agree with TRBD1. Trimming cost V 4 bases and J 6 bases; bases outside gene matches: 8. This CDR3 has 14 amino acids. The germline CDR1 and CDR2 sequences are SGHRS and YFSETQ. Here the CDR3 DNA reads TGCGCCAGCAGCAGTACAGGGGGTTTAGCTGAAGCTTTCTTT. Translating it yields CASSSTGGLAEAFF.

Note on this clone: Other DNA sequences within the sample encode an identical CDR3. The gene calls are TRBV28 and TRBJ2-5; D is perhaps TRBD1 (9 bases). The CDR3 extends over 15 amino acids. The germline CDR1 and CDR2 sequences are MDHEN and SYDVKM. Trimming pared 8 bases from V and 4 bases from J, leaving 20 bases between. The CDR3 nucleotides are TGTGCCAGCCAACCGGACAGGGGACTAGGAGAGACCCAGTACTTC. Translating it yields CASQPDRGLGETQYF.

Comment on this clone: The junction departs from the called germline gene at one end, perhaps through a read error. The chain links TRBV20-1 to TRBJ1-2, with D tentatively TRBD1 (5 bases). This CDR3 region has 8 residues. Germline CDR1 and CDR2: DFQATT and SNEGSKA (reference sequence). DNA of the CDR3: TGCAGTGCTGGGGCACCCTCGTTC. Encoded protein: CSAGAPSF.

This chain uses TRBV5-1 with TRBJ1-2, with unresolved D. Between the trimmed V and J ends, which lost 0 bases and 5 bases, there was a span of 8 bases. The CDR3 runs 13 residues. From germline, CDR1 is SGHRS and CDR2 YFSETQ. This CDR3 reads CASSLGPSYGYTF. In nucleotides, the CDR3 is TGCGCCAGCAGCTTGGGGCCGTCGTATGGCTACACCTTC.

The chain uses TRBV5-1 and TRBJ2-3; D remains unclear. The CDR3 loop spans 14 amino acids. V shed 5 bases and J shed 3 bases, with 13 bases lying between them. Germline V gene data show CDR1 as SGHRS and CDR2 as YFSETQ. The CDR3 loop is CASSIFLETDTQYF. The CDR3 DNA sequence: TGCGCCAGCAGTATTTTTCTAGAAACAGATACGCAGTATTTT.

The chain carries TRBV5-1 and TRBJ1-1; the D gene is possibly TRBD1 (5 bases). Germline V gene lookup returns CDR1 SGHRS and CDR2 YFSETQ. There are 13 residues in the CDR3. Trimming left V 4 bases short and J 3 bases short, with 10 bases between. CDR3 region: CASSQGGDTEAFF. The DNA for the CDR3 is TGCGCCAGCAGCCAGGGAGGGGACACTGAAGCTTTCTTT.

The V gene is TRBV11-2, the J gene TRBJ2-2, with 9 bases matching TRBD1. The CDR3 is 15 residues long. Germline values: CDR1 SGHAT, CDR2 FQNNGV. V lost 3 bases to trimming and J lost 6 bases; unmatched junction nucleotides: 5. The CDR3 DNA reads TGTGCCAGCAGCTTTGGGGACAGGGCCCCCGGGGAGCTGTTTTTT. This sequence encodes CASSFGDRAPGELFF.

The V and J genes are TRBV19 and TRBJ2-1; the D gene is possibly TRBD2 (5 bases). Trimming pared 3 bases from V and 9 bases from J, leaving 12 bases between. Germline V CDR1 and CDR2: LNHDA, SQIVND (reference sequence). This CDR3 contains 13 residues. The CDR3 region is CASSMPRGSEQFF. CDR3 coding DNA: TGTGCCAGTAGTATGCCCCGGGGTAGTGAGCAGTTCTTC.

V usage is TRBV9 and J usage is TRBJ2-1; 8 bases are a match to TRBD1. CDR3 length: 17 amino acids. Germline CDR1 reads SGDLS; CDR2 reads YYNGEE. V dropped 1 base and J dropped 7; count of bases not matched to a gene: 13. CDR3 bases: TGTGCCAGCAGCGTAACACCCGGGACAGGCACGAGGAATGAGCAGTTCTTC. It is translated as CASSVTPGTGTRNEQFF.

The J gene is TRBJ2-1, the V gene TRBV7-2, with a tentative D call TRBD1 (5 bases). The germline CDR1 and CDR2 sequences are SGHTA and FQGNSA. Trimming left V 1 base short and J 7 bases short, with 11 bases between. CDR3 length: 14 residues. CDR3 in DNA: TGTGCCAGCAGCTTAGATGGGGCTCGGAATGAGCAGTTCTTC. Amino acid sequence: CASSLDGARNEQFF.

V usage is TRBV5-1 and J usage is TRBJ1-2; D not resolved. Germline CDR1 SGHRS, CDR2 YFSETQ. The CDR3 has 13 amino acids. V was shortened by 0 bases and J by 5 bases, with 8 bases between the two germline ends. In nucleotides, the CDR3 is TGCGCCAGCAGCTTGGAAATGGAGTATGGCTACACCTTC. Protein product: CASSLEMEYGYTF.